The sample holds many counts of the clone carrying this T cell receptor (beta chain). Antigen unknown. The data were taken from a study of T cell repertoires in cytomegalovirus infection. Overall study: CMV infection together with matching HLA type was indicated by public TCR beta signatures.

Study-level points and caveats: Individuals carrying CMV plus the relevant HLA were identified by cumulative frequency of public TCR beta families.

TCRdb ran MiXCR on the reads and lists one entry per CDR3 protein. The table shows almost 300,000 distinct CDR3 sequences, with around 9.1% occurring only once. The receptor comes from a human donor in good health (CMV status not recorded). Some clones in this sample may be carry-over from other donors' samples. The source material was PBMCs.

Here the CDR3 DNA reads TGTGCCAGCAGCCCCCTGACAGTTTCTCCTAGCACAGATACGCAGTATTTT. Protein: CASSPLTVSPSTDTQYF. V is TRBV5-5 and J is TRBJ2-3, with D possibly TRBD1 on 5 matching bases. The CDR3 runs to 17 residues. Germline V gene lookup returns CDR1 SGHKS and CDR2 YYEKEE (reference sequence). The germline V and J ends were trimmed by 4 bases and 0 bases, with 18 bases remaining between them.